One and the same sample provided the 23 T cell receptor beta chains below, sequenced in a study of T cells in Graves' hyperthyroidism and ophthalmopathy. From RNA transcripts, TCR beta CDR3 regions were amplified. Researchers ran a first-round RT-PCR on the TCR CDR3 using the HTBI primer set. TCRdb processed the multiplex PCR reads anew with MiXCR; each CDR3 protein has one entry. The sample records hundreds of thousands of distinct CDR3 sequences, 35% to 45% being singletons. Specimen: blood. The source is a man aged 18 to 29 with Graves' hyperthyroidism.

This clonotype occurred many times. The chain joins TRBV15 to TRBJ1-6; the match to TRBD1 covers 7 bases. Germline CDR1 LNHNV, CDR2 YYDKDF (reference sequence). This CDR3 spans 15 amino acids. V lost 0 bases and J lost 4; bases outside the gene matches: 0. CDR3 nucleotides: TGTGCCACCAGCAGAGAGGGACAGTATAATTCACCCCTCCACTTT. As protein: CATSREGQYNSPLHF.

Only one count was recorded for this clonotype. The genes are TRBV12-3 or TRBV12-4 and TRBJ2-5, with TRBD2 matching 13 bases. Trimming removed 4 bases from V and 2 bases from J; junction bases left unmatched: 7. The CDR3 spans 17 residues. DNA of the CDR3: TGTGCCAGCAGTTCAGGGGGGACTAGCGGGACTCAAGAGACCCAGTACTTC. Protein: CASSSGGTSGTQETQYF.

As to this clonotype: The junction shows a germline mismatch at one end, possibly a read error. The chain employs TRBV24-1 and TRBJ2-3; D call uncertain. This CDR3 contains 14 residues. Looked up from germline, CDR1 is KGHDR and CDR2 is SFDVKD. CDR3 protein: CASSDPRSTDTQYF. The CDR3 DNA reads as TGTGCCAGCAGTGATCCCCGGAGCACAGATACGCAGTATTTT.

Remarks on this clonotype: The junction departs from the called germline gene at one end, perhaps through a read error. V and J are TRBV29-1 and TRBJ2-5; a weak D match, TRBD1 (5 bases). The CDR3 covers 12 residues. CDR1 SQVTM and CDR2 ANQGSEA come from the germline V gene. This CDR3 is CSVEPGQETQWF. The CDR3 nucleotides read TGCAGCGTTGAACCAGGGCAGGAGACCCAGTGGTTC.

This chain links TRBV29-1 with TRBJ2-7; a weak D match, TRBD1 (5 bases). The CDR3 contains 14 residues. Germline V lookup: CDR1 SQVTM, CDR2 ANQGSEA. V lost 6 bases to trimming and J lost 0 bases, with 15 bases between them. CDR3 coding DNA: TGCAGCGTGGCCCGTGGGGCGAGCTCCTACGAGCAGTACTTC. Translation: CSVARGASSYEQYF.

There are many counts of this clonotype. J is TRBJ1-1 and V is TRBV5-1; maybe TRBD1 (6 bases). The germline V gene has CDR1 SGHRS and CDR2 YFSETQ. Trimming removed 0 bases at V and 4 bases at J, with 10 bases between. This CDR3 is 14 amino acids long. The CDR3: CASSLAGGGTEAFF. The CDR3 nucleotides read TGCGCCAGCAGCTTGGCTGGAGGGGGCACTGAAGCTTTCTTT.

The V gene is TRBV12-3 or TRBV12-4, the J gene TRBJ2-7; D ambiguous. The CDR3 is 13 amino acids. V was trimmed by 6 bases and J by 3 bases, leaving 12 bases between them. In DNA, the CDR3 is TGTGCCAGCAGGCGGTCCCCTGGCTACGAGCAGTACTTC. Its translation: CASRRSPGYEQYF.

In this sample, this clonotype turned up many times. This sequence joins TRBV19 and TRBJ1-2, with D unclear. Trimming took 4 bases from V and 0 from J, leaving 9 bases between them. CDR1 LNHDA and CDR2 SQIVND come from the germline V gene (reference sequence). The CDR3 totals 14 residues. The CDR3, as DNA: TGTGCCAGTAGTACCAGTCCGTCTAACTATGGCTACACCTTC. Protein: CASSTSPSNYGYTF.

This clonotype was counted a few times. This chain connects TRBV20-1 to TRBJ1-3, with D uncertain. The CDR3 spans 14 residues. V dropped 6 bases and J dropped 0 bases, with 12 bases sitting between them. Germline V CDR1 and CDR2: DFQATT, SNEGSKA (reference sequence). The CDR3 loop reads CSAGIASSGNTIYF. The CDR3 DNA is TGCAGTGCGGGTATTGCCTCCTCTGGAAACACCATATATTTT.

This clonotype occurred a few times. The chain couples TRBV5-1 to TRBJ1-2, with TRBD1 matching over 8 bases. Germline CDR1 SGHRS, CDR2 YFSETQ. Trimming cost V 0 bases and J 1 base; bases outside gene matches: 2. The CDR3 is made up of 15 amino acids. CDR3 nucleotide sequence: TGCGCCAGCAGCTTGGCGGGACAGGTTAACTATGGCTACACCTTC. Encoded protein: CASSLAGQVNYGYTF.

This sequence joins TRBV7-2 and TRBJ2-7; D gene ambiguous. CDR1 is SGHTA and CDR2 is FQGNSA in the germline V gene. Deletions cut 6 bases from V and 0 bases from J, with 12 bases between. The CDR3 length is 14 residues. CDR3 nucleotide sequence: TGTGCCAGCAGTCATCTTGACGGCTCCTACGAGCAGTACTTC. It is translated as CASSHLDGSYEQYF.

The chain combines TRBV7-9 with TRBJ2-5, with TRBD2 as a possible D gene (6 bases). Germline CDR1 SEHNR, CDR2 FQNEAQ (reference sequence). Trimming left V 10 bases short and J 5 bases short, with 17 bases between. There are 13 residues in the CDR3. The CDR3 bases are TGTGCCACGGACCCACTAGCTGTGGAGACCCAGTACTTC. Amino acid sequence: CATDPLAVETQYF.

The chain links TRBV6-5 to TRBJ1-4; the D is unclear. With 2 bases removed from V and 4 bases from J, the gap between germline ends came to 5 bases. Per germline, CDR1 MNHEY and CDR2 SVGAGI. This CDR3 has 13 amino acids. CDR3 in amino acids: CASSYLNNEKLFF. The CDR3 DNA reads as TGTGCCAGCAGTTACCTAAATAATGAAAAACTGTTTTTT.

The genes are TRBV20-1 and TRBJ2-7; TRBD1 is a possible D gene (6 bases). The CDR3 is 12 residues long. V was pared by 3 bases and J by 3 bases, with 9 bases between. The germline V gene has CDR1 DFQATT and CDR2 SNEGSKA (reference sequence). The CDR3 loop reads CSARDRFYEQYF. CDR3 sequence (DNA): TGCAGTGCTAGGGACAGATTCTACGAGCAGTACTTC.

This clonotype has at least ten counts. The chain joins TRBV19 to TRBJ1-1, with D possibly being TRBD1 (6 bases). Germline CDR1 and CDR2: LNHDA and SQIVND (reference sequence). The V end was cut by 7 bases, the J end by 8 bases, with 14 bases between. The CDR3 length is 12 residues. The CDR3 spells CASKGDVSEAFF. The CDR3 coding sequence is TGTGCCAGTAAGGGGGACGTTAGCGAAGCTTTCTTT.

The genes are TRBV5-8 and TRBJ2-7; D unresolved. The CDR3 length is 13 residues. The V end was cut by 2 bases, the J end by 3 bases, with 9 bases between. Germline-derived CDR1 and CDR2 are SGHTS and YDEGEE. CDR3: CASSLEDVYEQYF. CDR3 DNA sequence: TGTGCCAGCAGCTTAGAGGATGTCTACGAGCAGTACTTC.

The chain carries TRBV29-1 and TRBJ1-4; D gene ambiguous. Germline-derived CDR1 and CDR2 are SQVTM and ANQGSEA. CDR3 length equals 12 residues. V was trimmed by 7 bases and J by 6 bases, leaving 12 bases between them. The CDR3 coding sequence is TGCAGCGCCCGACGGGGAGATGAAAAACTGTTTTTT. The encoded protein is CSARRGDEKLFF. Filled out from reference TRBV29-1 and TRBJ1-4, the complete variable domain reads SAVISQKPSRDICQRGTSLTIQCQVDSQVTMMFWYRQQPGQSLTLIATANQGSEATYESGFVIDKFPISRPNLTFSTLTVSNMSPEDSSIYLCSARRGDEKLFFGSGTQLSVL.

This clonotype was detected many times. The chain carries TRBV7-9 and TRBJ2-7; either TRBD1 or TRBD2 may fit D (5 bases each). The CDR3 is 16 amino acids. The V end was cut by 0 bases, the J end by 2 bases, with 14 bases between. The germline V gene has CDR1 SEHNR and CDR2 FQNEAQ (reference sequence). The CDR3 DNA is TGTGCCAGCAGCTTAGCGCTGATGGGACCGGCCTACGAGCAGTACTTC. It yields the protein CASSLALMGPAYEQYF. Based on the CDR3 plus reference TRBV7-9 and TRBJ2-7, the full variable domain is DTGVSQNPRHKITKRGQNVTFRCDPISEHNRLYWYRQTLGQGPEFLTYFQNEAQLEKSRLLSDRFSAERPKGSFSTLEIQRTEQGDSAMYLCASSLALMGPAYEQYFGPGTRLTVT.

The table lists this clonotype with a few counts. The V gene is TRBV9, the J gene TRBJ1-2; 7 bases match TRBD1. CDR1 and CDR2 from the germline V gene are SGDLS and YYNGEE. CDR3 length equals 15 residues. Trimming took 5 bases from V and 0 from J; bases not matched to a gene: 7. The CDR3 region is CASSLQGTTNYGYTF. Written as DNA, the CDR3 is TGTGCCAGCAGTCTACAGGGGACAACTAACTATGGCTACACCTTC. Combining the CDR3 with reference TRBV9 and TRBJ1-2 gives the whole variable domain DSGVTQTPKHLITATGQRVTLRCSPRSGDLSVYWYQQSLDQGLQFLIQYYNGEERAKGNILERFSAQQFPDLHSELNLSSLELGDSALYFCASSLQGTTNYGYTFGSGTRLTVV.

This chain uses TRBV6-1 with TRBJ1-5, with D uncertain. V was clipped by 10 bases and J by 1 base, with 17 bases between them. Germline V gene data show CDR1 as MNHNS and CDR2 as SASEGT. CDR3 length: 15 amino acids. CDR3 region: CATKEYDSSNQPQHF. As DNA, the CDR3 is TGTGCCACCAAAGAGTACGACTCCAGCAATCAGCCCCAGCATTTT.

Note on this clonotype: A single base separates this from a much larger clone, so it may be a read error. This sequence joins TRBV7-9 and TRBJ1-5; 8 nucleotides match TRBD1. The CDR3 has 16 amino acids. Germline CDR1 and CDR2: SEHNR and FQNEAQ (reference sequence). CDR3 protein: CASILATGASNQPQHF. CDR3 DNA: TGTGCCAGCATCTTAGCGACAGGGGCTAGCAATCAGCCCCAGCATTTT.

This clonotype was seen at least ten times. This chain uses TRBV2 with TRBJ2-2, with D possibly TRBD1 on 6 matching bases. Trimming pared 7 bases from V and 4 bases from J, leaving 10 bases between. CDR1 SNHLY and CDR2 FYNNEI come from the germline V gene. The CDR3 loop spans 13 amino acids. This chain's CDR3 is CASIRTATGELFF. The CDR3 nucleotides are TGTGCCAGCATCCGGACAGCCACCGGGGAGCTGTTTTTT.

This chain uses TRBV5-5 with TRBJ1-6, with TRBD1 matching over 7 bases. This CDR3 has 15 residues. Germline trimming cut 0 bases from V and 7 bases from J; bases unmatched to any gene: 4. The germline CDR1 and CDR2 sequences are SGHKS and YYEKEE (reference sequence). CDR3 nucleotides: TGTGCCAGCAGCTTGGAAGGGGGCTCGAATTCACCCCTCCACTTT. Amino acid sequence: CASSLEGGSNSPLHF. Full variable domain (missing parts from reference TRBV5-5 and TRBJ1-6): DAGVTQSPTHLIKTRGQQVTLRCSPISGHKSVSWYQQVLGQGPQFIFQYYEKEERGRGNFPDRFSARQFPNYSSELNVNALLLGDSALYLCASSLEGGSNSPLHFGNGTRLTVT.